The T cell receptor beta chain under discussion was sequenced for a study of blood T cell repertoires in COVID-19 (dated by TCRdb to 2019 to 2021). About the full investigation: Collaborator samples came from the United States, Italy and Spain and covered acute and convalescent phases of COVID-19. The repertoires were released in a freely available public database meant as a resource for research on the immune response to SARS-CoV-2. Deeply sampled blood TCRbeta repertoires from subjects exposed to, actively infected with, or recovered from COVID-19 were included in the dataset. Where HLA class I and class II types were available, the types were taken from metadata supplied by the sample provider, not from assay-based typing. The material from the prospective study consisted of cDNA or gDNA derived from T cells, B-cell-depleted T cells, or PBMCs. Samples were obtained from the ongoing ImmuneRACE study (first 160 participants) and from 1,254 subjects provided by 6 global collaborators. The sample metadata nearly always contained a de-identified subject ID, COVID-19 status, age in years and sex.

Broad study findings and their caveats: Clinical and demographic metadata were provided uncurated, with the amount varying by source and participant.

TCRbeta CDR3 regions were amplified from genomic DNA using the immunoSEQ Assay, a bias-controlled multiplex PCR. From the authors' description of their analysis: The number of nucleated cells in each sample was estimated from the amplification of reference gene primers within the assay. Sequence reads were collapsed and filtered to measure the absolute abundance of every unique TCRbeta CDR3 rearrangement. Productive Simpson clonality was computed per sample as the square root of Simpson's diversity index over productive rearrangements. The table was pulled from immuneACCESS by TCRdb, which kept in-frame rearrangements only. Such tables lose some clones; where checked, under half of the loss comes from unresolved V genes, and the rest has no known cause. From that table come the V and J calls and clone size; the DNA was used to work out D and trimming. This sample has around 300,000 clones in its table, and 90% of those were observed once. The top ten constitute approximately 6.8% of the sample.

In the case of this clone: What antigen it recognizes has not been identified. One base away there is no much larger clone; base qualities are not given.

In Seattle, one collaborating source enrolled patients while the infection was active and tracked those patients longitudinally over the course of disease. Whole blood was collected in K2EDTA tubes by collaborating institutions according to the institutions' own protocols. For TCRbeta analysis, collaborator samples were shipped as frozen whole blood, as isolated PBMCs, or as DNA extracted from either sample type. The sequence came from a woman aged 25 to 39 with COVID-19, enrolled during active disease. The sample taken for sequencing was peripheral blood.

The CDR3 corresponds to CASSLVPRDQETQYF. The sequenced DNA: TGCGCCAGCAGCTTGGTACCCCGGGACCAAGAGACCCAGTACTTC. The rearrangement joined TRBV5-1 to TRBJ2-5; no D gene is confidently identified. The germline V gene sets CDR1 to SGHRS and CDR2 to YFSETQ. The CDR3 goes from the cysteine to the phenylalanine over 15 residues. The read is trimmed to its CDR3 DNA, 45 bases read in frame from base 1. V drops 0 bases and J drops 0 bases, leaving 9 bases in between.